These 15 T cell receptor beta chains were sequenced from one sample in a study of blood T cell repertoires in COVID-19. Clones were read by immunoSEQ multiplex PCR, and TCRdb kept only the in-frame ones, dropping some. The sample records 270,000 or so clones, 83% being singletons. Sequencing used peripheral blood. The source of these receptors is a woman between 45 and 65 years old who had recovered from COVID-19.

The V gene is TRBV5-1, the J gene TRBJ2-1, with 8 bases fitting TRBD2. This CDR3 contains 16 residues. CDR1 and CDR2 from the germline V gene are SGHRS and YFSETQ. The junction had 10 bases not matched to a gene; V was cut back by 0 bases and J by 8 bases. The CDR3 protein is CASSLGASGSLDEQFF. DNA of the CDR3: TGCGCCAGCAGCTTGGGCGCCAGCGGGAGTCTAGATGAGCAGTTCTTC.

This clone came up a few times. CDR3: CASSRTGLGDSPLHF. As DNA, the CDR3 is TGTGCCAGCAGCCGGACAGGGCTTGGGGATTCACCCCTCCACTTT. The chain carries TRBV5-4 and TRBJ1-6, with 8 bases identical to TRBD1. In germline, CDR1 is SGHNT, CDR2 YYREEE (reference sequence). This CDR3 is built from 15 residues. J lost 8 bases, V lost 4 bases, and 8 bases had no gene match.

The table lists this clone with a few counts. The V call is TRBV19, the J call TRBJ2-5, with D possibly TRBD1 on 6 matching bases. CDR3 size: 14 residues. The V gene lost 4 bases and the J gene lost 4 bases, with 13 bases spanning the gap. Germline V CDR1 and CDR2: LNHDA, SQIVND (reference sequence). CDR3 protein: CASSTPNRVETQYF. CDR3 DNA: TGTGCCAGTAGTACCCCCAACAGGGTAGAGACCCAGTACTTC.

The chain combines TRBV18 with TRBJ2-1; 7 nucleotides align to TRBD1. The CDR3 is 15 amino acids. After removal of 3 bases from V and 2 bases from J, the junction contained 4 bases not matched to a gene. From germline, CDR1 is KGHSH and CDR2 LQKENI. CDR3 nucleotides: TGTGCCAGCTCACCTCCGGGACAGACCTACAATGAGCAGTTCTTC. It codes for CASSPPGQTYNEQFF.

V is TRBV7-2 and J is TRBJ2-3; D perhaps matches TRBD2 (6 bases). The germline V gene encodes CDR1 SGHTA and CDR2 FQGNSA. Trimming cost V 5 bases and J 4 bases, with 13 bases left between them. This CDR3 region has 14 residues. Here the CDR3 reads CASSPRWGADTQYF. DNA of the CDR3: TGTGCCAGCAGCCCACGCTGGGGGGCAGATACGCAGTATTTT.

CDR3 sequence reads: CASSLDLGVNEQFF. Here the CDR3 DNA reads TGTGCCAGCAGCCTAGATCTAGGGGTCAATGAGCAGTTCTTC. This chain joins TRBV7-8 and TRBJ2-1; D is perhaps TRBD1 (5 bases). Looked up from germline, CDR1 is SGHVS and CDR2 is FQNEAQ. This CDR3 region has 14 residues. Trimming stripped 5 bases from V and 6 bases from J, with 14 bases between.

The chain combines TRBV7-3 with TRBJ2-2; 12 bases map to TRBD2. The J segment lost 2 bases and the V segment lost 5 bases, leaving 3 bases of the junction unmatched. Looked up from germline, CDR1 is SGHTA and CDR2 is FQGTGA. CDR3 size: 16 residues. The CDR3 DNA reads as TGTGCCAGCAGCCCAGGACTAGCGGGAAACACCGGGGAGCTGTTTTTT. Its protein is CASSPGLAGNTGELFF.

The chain uses TRBV7-2 and TRBJ1-5; tentatively, D is TRBD1 (6 bases). Per the germline V gene, CDR1 is SGHTA and CDR2 is FQGNSA. The V gene lost 3 bases and the J gene lost 2 bases, with 8 bases spanning the gap. The CDR3 has 14 amino acids. The DNA of the CDR3 is TGTGCCAGCAGCTTCCCAGGGGGCAATCAGCCCCAGCATTTT. Protein sequence: CASSFPGGNQPQHF.

This clone was detected only once. The chain recombines TRBV5-4 with TRBJ2-1, with 14 nucleotides matching TRBD2. Germline-derived CDR1 and CDR2 are SGHNT and YYREEE (reference sequence). Germline trimming cut 0 bases from V and 10 bases from J; bases unmatched to any gene: 6. The CDR3 has 16 residues. As DNA, the CDR3 is TGTGCCAGCAGCTTGGTAGGACTAGCGGGGGGAAAGGAGCAGTTCTTC. Translating it yields CASSLVGLAGGKEQFF.

This clone was found a few times. CDR3 DNA: TGTGCCAGCAGCCCGGGACTACAAGAGACCCAGTACTTC. Its protein is CASSPGLQETQYF. V and J are TRBV5-4 and TRBJ2-5, with 7 bases fitting TRBD2. V lost 4 bases to trimming and J lost 2 bases; unmatched junction nucleotides: 2. CDR3 length: 13 residues. From germline, CDR1 is SGHNT and CDR2 YYREEE (reference sequence).

The chain recombines TRBV3-1 (or the pseudogene TRBV3-2) with TRBJ2-2, with D possibly being TRBD1 (5 bases). The CDR3 loop spans 17 amino acids. Germline V gene lookup returns CDR1 LGHDT and CDR2 YNNKEL (reference sequence). Trimming cost V 2 bases and J 4 bases, with 17 bases left between them. CDR3 nucleotides: TGTGCCAGCAGCCAACCTTGGGGTGCACAGGCCACCGGGGAGCTGTTTTTT. Protein product: CASSQPWGAQATGELFF.

The chain combines TRBV2 with TRBJ2-2; 7 bases are a match to TRBD2. CDR3 length: 13 residues. Losses at the gene ends were 6 bases for V and 6 bases for J; bases not matched to a gene: 4. Per germline, CDR1 SNHLY and CDR2 FYNNEI. The CDR3 DNA reads as TGTGCCAGCAGACCACTAGCGTCCGGGGAGCTGTTTTTT. Amino acid sequence: CASRPLASGELFF.

The chain employs TRBV4-3 and TRBJ2-1, with D perhaps matching TRBD2 (6 bases). CDR1 LGHNA and CDR2 YSLEER come from the germline V gene. Trimming removed 0 bases at V and 7 bases at J, with 7 bases between. CDR3 size: 13 residues. The CDR3 bases are TGCGCCAGCAGCCAAGATGCGGGAAATGAGCAGTTCTTC. Translation: CASSQDAGNEQFF.

In this sample, this clone turned up once. The CDR3 sequence is CASSFRDGGGYTF. CDR3 coding DNA: TGTGCCAGCAGCTTCAGGGACGGGGGTGGCTACACCTTC. The chain carries TRBV7-8 and TRBJ1-2; D perhaps matches TRBD1 (5 bases). V lost 3 bases and J 7 bases, leaving 12 bases between the germline ends. There are 13 residues in the CDR3. The germline CDR1 and CDR2 sequences are SGHVS and FQNEAQ.

DNA for the CDR3: TGTGCCAGCAGTAGACCCGGGACAATGAACACTGAAGCTTTCTTT. Its protein product is CASSRPGTMNTEAFF. V usage is TRBV27 and J usage is TRBJ1-1, with D possibly matching TRBD1 (6 bases). The CDR3 is 15 amino acids. Per germline, CDR1 MNHEY and CDR2 SMNVEV (reference sequence). Trimming left V 5 bases short and J 0 bases short, with 13 bases between.